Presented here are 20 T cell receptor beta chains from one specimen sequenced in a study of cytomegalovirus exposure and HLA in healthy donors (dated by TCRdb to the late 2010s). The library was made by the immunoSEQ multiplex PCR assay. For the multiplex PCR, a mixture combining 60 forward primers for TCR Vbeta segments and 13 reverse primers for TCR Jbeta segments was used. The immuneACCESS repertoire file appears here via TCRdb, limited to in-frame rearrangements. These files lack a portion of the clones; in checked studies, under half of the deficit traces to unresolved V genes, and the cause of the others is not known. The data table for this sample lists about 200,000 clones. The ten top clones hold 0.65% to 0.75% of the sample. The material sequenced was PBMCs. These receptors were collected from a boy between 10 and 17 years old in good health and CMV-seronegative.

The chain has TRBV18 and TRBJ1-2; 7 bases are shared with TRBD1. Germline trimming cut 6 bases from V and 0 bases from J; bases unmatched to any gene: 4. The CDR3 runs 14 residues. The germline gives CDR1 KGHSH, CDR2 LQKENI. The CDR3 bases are TGTGCCAGCTCTGGGACAGCCGCTAACTATGGCTACACCTTC. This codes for CASSGTAANYGYTF.

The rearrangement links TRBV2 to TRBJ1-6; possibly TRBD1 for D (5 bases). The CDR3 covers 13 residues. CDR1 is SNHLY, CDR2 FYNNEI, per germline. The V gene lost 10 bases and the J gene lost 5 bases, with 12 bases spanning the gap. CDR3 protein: CATGGDHNSPLHF. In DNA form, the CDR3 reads TGTGCCACCGGGGGGGACCATAATTCACCCCTCCACTTT.

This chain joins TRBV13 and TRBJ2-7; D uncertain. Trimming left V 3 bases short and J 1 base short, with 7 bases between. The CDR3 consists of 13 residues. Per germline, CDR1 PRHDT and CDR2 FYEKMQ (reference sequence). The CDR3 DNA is TGTGCCAGCAGCTTTTTAGAATCCTACGAGCAGTACTTC. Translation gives CASSFLESYEQYF. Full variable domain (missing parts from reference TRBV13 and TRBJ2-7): AAGVIQSPRHLIKEKRETATLKCYPIPRHDTVYWYQQGPGQDPQFLISFYEKMQSDKGSIPDRFSAQQFSDYHSELNMSSLELGDSALYFCASSFLESYEQYFGPGTRLTVT.

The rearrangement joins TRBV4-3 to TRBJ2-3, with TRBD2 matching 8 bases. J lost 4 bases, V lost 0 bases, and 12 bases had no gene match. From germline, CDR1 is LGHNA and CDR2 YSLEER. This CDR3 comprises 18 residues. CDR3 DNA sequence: TGCGCCAGCAGCCAAGATAATATTCGGGGGGGCTTGGCAGATACGCAGTATTTT. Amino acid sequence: CASSQDNIRGGLADTQYF.

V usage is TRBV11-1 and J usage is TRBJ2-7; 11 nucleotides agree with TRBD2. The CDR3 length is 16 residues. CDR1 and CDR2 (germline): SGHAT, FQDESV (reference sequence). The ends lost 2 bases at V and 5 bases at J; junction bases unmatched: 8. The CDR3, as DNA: TGTGCCAGCAGCTTAATGGCTAGCGGGGGGACCGACGAGCAGTACTTC. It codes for CASSLMASGGTDEQYF.

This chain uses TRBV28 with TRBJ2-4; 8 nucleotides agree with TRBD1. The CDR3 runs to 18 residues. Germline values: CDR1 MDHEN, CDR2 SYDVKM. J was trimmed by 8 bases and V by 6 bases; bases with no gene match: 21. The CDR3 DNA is TGTGCCAGCAGCCTCCATCGGGGCAGGGGGCAGTTTGGGCACATTCAGTACTTC. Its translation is CASSLHRGRGQFGHIQYF.

DNA of the CDR3: TGTGCCAGCAGCCCTGGGGTGCGGGCCACCGGGGAGCTGTTTTTT. Translating it yields CASSPGVRATGELFF. The chain is built from TRBV5-4 and TRBJ2-2, with a tentative D call TRBD2 (5 bases). V lost 4 bases, J lost 4 bases, and 14 bases lay in between. From germline, CDR1 is SGHNT and CDR2 YYREEE (reference sequence). This CDR3 region has 15 residues.

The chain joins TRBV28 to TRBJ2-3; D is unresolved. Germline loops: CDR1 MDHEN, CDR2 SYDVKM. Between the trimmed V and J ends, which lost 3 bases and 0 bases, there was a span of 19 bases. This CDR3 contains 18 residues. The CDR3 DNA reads TGTGCCAGCAGTTTGTGGTCACCCTTTAAGACTAGCACAGATACGCAGTATTTT. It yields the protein CASSLWSPFKTSTDTQYF. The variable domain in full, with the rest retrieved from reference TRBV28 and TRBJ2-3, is DVKVTQSSRYLVKRTGEKVFLECVQDMDHENMFWYRQDPGLGLRLIYFSYDVKMKEKGDIPEGYSVSREKKERFSLILESASTNQTSMYLCASSLWSPFKTSTDTQYFGPGTRLTVL.

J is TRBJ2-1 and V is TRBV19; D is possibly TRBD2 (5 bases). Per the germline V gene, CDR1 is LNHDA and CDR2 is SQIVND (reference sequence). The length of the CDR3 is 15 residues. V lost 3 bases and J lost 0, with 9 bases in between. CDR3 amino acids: CASSMAGSSYNEQFF. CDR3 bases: TGTGCCAGTAGTATGGCTGGGAGCTCCTACAATGAGCAGTTCTTC.

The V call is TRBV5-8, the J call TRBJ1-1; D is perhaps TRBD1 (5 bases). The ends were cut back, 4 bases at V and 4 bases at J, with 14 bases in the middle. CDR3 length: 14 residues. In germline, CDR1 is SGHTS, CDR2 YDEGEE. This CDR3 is CASSLGTLSTEAFF. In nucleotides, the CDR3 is TGTGCCAGCAGCCTTGGGACTTTGAGCACTGAAGCTTTCTTT.

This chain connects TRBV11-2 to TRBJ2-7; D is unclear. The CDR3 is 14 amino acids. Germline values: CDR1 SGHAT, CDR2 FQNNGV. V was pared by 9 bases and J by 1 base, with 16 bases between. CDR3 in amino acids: CASTDYNPSYEQYF. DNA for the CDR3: TGTGCCAGTACAGATTATAACCCATCCTACGAGCAGTACTTC.

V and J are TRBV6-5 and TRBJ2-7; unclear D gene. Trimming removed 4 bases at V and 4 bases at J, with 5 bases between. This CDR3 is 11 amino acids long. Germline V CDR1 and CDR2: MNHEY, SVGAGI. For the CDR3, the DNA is TGTGCCAGCAGTTCCCCTTACGAGCAGTACTTC. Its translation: CASSSPYEQYF.

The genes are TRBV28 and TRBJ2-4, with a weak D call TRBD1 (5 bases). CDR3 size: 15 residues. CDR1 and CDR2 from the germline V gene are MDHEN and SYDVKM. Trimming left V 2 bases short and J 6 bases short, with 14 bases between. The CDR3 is CASSLRGPQRNIQYF. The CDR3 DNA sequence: TGTGCCAGCAGTTTAAGGGGTCCCCAGAGAAACATTCAGTACTTC.

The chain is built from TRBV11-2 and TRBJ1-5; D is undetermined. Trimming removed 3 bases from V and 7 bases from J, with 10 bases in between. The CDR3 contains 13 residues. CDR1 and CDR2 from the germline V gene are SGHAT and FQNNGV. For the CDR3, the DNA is TGTGCCAGCAGCTTGGGCAGTCTACAGCCCCAGCATTTT. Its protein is CASSLGSLQPQHF.

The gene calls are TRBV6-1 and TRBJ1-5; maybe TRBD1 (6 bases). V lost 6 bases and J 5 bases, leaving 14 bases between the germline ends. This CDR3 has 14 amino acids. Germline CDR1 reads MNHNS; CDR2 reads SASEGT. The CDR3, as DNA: TGTGCCAGCAGCCCAACAGGGACCTATCAGCCCCAGCATTTT. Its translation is CASSPTGTYQPQHF.

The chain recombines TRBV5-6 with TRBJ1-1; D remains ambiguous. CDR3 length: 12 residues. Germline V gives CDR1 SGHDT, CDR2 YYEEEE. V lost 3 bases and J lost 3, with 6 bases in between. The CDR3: CASSSFDTEAFF. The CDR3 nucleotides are TGTGCCAGCAGCTCCTTTGACACTGAAGCTTTCTTT.

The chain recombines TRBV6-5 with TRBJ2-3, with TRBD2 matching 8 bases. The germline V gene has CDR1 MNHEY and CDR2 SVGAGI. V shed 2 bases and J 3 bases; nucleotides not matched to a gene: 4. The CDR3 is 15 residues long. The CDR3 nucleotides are TGTGCCAGCAGTTACGCCGGGACTAGGACAGATACGCAGTATTTT. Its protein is CASSYAGTRTDTQYF.

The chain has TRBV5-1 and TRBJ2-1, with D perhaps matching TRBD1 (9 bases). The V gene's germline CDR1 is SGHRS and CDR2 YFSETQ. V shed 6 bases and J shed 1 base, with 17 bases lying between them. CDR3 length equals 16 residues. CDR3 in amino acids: CASTPGGTGSYNEQFF. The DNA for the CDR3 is TGCGCCAGCACCCCGGGGGGGACAGGGTCCTACAATGAGCAGTTCTTC.

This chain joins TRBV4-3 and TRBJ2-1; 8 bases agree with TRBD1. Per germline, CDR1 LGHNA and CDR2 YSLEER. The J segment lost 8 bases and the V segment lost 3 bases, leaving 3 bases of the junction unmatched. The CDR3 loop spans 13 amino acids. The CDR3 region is CASSQQQGDEQFF. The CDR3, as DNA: TGCGCCAGCAGCCAGCAACAGGGGGATGAGCAGTTCTTC.

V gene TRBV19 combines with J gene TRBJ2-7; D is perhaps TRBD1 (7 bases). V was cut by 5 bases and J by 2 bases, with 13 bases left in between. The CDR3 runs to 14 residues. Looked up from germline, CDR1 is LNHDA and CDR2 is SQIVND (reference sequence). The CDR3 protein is CASSSAGGTYEQYF. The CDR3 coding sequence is TGTGCCAGTAGTTCGGCAGGGGGGACCTACGAGCAGTACTTC.